This T cell receptor beta chain was sequenced during a study of blood T cells in healthy people across ages. Germline lookup yields CDR1 MGHRA and CDR2 YSYEKL. The CDR3 runs to 17 residues. V lost 0 bases to trimming and J lost 0 bases; unmatched junction nucleotides: 7. This clonotype was counted only a few times. A second PCR, run for about 7 to 11 cycles, used a sample-barcoded 5' primer plus a J-beta primer mix. TCRdb reanalysed the 5' RACE reads using MiXCR and keeps one entry per CDR3 protein. Of fewer than 800,000 distinct CDR3 sequences listed, over 20% are singletons. The source is a man in his 70s in good health. Material for sequencing was blood. The chain recombines TRBV4-1 with TRBJ1-2; 7 nucleotides agree with TRBD1. Written as DNA, the CDR3 is TGCGCCAGCAGCCAAGATCCGGGACAGTTAGCTAACTATGGCTACACCTTC. This gives the protein CASSQDPGQLANYGYTF.